The TCR beta chain described here comes from a study of T cell responses to AZD1222 COVID-19 vaccine. This CDR3 contains 14 residues. The ends lost 2 bases at V and 4 bases at J; junction bases unmatched: 3. In germline, CDR1 is MNHEY, CDR2 SVGAGI. Data came from immunoSEQ multiplex PCR; TCRdb stores just in-frame clones and leaves some out. This sample carries more than 70,000 clones, 65% to 90% of them seen once, and the ten largest clones take approximately 8%. The specimen comprised peripheral blood, sampled on day 0 of AZD1222 vaccination. This sequence joins TRBV6-5 and TRBJ2-3, with 7 nucleotides matching TRBD2. This receptor was obtained from an adult in good health. The DNA for the CDR3 is TGTGCCAGCAGTTACGGGCGGGGGTCAGATACGCAGTATTTT. Its translation is CASSYGRGSDTQYF.